This T cell receptor beta chain derives from a study of T cells after yellow fever vaccination. Whole-study results and caveats: Abundant bulk-population clonotypes could contaminate the FACS-sorted repertoires. Most primary-vaccination clones reappeared after the booster (approximately 95% CD4, more than 70% CD8). Overlap between CD4 and CD8 compartments was detected for a small share of clonotypes.

In its sample, this clonotype was seen a few times. As yet, its antigen is unknown. The TCR cDNA carried a universal primer site and UMIs from 5'RACE template switching. In TCRdb, the 5' RACE reads were re-called with MiXCR into one record per CDR3 protein. This table holds 300,000 or so distinct CDR3 sequences, approximately 4% found once. Germline V gene sequence: CDR1 SGHKS, CDR2 YYEKEE (reference sequence). Trimming pared 0 bases from V and 8 bases from J, leaving 10 bases between. The CDR3 is made up of 13 amino acids. This sample comprised PBMCs, obtained 5 days after the yellow fever booster vaccination. This receptor was obtained from a man between 18 and 29 years old who received the YFV17D yellow fever vaccine. The V gene is TRBV5-5, the J gene TRBJ2-3; D remains unclear. The chain's CDR3 is CASSLEESFTQYF. CDR3 nucleotide sequence: TGTGCCAGCAGCTTGGAGGAGAGTTTTACGCAGTATTTT.